This TCR beta chain was sequenced for a study of blood T cell repertoires in COVID-19. Study-wide background: Italy, Spain and the United States were the sources of the convalescent and acute COVID-19 samples. The analysed material was cDNA or gDNA that came from T cells, B-cell-depleted T cells, or PBMCs.

CDR1 SGHTA and CDR2 FQGTGA come from the germline V gene. The CDR3 runs 13 residues. V was shortened by 5 bases and J by 2 bases, with 4 bases between the two germline ends. Per the study methods: Amplification with reference gene primers provided the estimates of nucleated cell counts. The protocol was immunoSEQ multiplex PCR, while the TCRdb copy is restricted to in-frame clones and leaves out a portion. The V and J calls and the clone size are those of that table, but D and trimming were determined from the DNA. The table lists around 160,000 clones, 70% to 90% of them singletons. The origin of this receptor is a man in his sixties with active or convalescent COVID-19. The rearrangement uses TRBV7-3 and TRBJ2-6; no firm D call. The sample was peripheral blood. The CDR3 region is CASSPPGANVLTF. CDR3 sequence (DNA): TGTGCCAGCAGCCCTCCTGGGGCCAACGTCCTGACTTTC.